This T cell receptor beta chain was captured by sequencing in a study of CD8 T cells in Susac syndrome. The study, taken as a whole, reports: In total CD8+ repertoires, about 15 Susac-specific public clones were found, and a few in CD8+ TEMRA repertoires.

CD8+ and CD4+ T cells from blood underwent TCR beta sequencing, which was carried out in a high-throughput format. Both CD4+ and CD8+ T cells were negatively isolated, and TEMRA cells underwent FACS enrichment. RNA, at about 0.45 to 1 ug, was reverse transcribed with random hexamers. Multiplex immunoSEQ PCR targeted 54 Vbeta and 13 Jbeta TCR beta segments. One entry per CDR3 protein, called by TCRdb with MiXCR from the immunoSEQ multiplex PCR reads. The data contain about 130,000 distinct CDR3 sequences, approximately 95% of them singletons. As to this clonotype: The antigen is unknown.

Per germline, CDR1 SGHRS and CDR2 YFSETQ. V dropped 6 bases and J dropped 6 bases, with 12 bases sitting between them. CDR3 length: 12 residues. This clonotype originated in a human donor with Susac syndrome. Sequencing was done on a sample of CD8+ T cells from PBMCs. This sequence joins TRBV5-1 and TRBJ1-2, with no clear D. CDR3 sequence reads: CASTPSADGYTF. As DNA, the CDR3 is TGCGCCAGCACCCCCTCCGCGGATGGCTACACCTTC.